Listed below are T cell receptor beta chains from one sample, sequenced in a study of T cell repertoires in cytomegalovirus infection. MiXCR was run by TCRdb on the reads, yielding one entry per CDR3 protein. The table lists 650,000 to 900,000 distinct CDR3 sequences, approximately 32% of them singletons, with over 10% in the top ten. These receptors have no known antigen. The input for sequencing was cultured CD8+ T cells from PBMCs, taken from culture after CMV antigen stimulation. These receptor sequences come from a human donor in good health (CMV status not recorded). Some clones in this sample may be carry-over from other donors' samples. Both conserved end residues are part of each CDR3. The D gene is left open where the match is weak. For some rows the clone size is stated as once, few or many, or as a class when expanded; others skip it.

j_gene	d_gene	v_gene	abundance	CDR3aa	CDR3nt
TRBJ2-1	.	TRBV6-5	once	CASSYSGYYVAASPTYNEQFF	TGTGCCAGCAGTTACTCTGGGTACTATGTGGCAGCCTCACCAACCTACAATGAGCAGTTCTTC
TRBJ2-1	TRBD2	TRBV7-6	.	CASSNNSGGAKYNEQFF	TGTGCCAGCAGCAACAATAGCGGGGGAGCAAAGTACAATGAGCAGTTCTTC
TRBJ1-2	.	TRBV28	few	CASSPREIGGYTF	TGTGCCAGCAGCCCCAGGGAAATTGGTGGCTACACCTTC
TRBJ2-1	TRBD1	TRBV2	.	CASRSRDSNNEQFF	TGTGCCAGCAGGTCCCGGGACAGTAACAATGAGCAGTTCTTC
TRBJ2-3	TRBD1	TRBV4-1	.	CASSQEGGQGMDTQYF	TGCGCCAGCAGCCAAGAGGGAGGACAGGGAATGGATACGCAGTATTTT
TRBJ2-2	TRBD1	TRBV5-6	.	CASTTGTGFAGELFF	TGTGCCAGCACAACCGGGACAGGGTTTGCCGGGGAGCTGTTTTTT
TRBJ1-1	.	TRBV20-1	many	CSARVGTEAFF	TGCAGTGCTAGAGTGGGCACTGAAGCTTTCTTT
TRBJ1-1	TRBD1	TRBV2	few	CASDREDTEAFF	TGTGCCAGTGACAGGGAGGACACTGAAGCTTTCTTT
TRBJ2-6	TRBD1	TRBV11-2	.	CASSRDRSVWANVLTF	TGTGCCAGCAGCCGGGACAGGTCCGTCTGGGCCAACGTCCTGACTTTC
TRBJ2-7	.	TRBV19	.	CASSYGGSGYEQYF	TGTGCCAGTTCCTATGGTGGGTCTGGCTACGAGCAGTACTTC
TRBJ2-4	.	TRBV7-9	few	CASSPEATTKNIQYF	TGTGCCAGCAGTCCAGAGGCGACAACCAAAAACATTCAGTACTTC
TRBJ2-1	.	TRBV7-8	.	CASSFRRGDYNEQFF	TGTGCCAGCAGCTTCAGAAGGGGGGACTACAATGAGCAGTTCTTC
TRBJ2-7	.	TRBV27	few	CASSLFGSSYEQYF	TGTGCCAGCAGTTTATTTGGGAGCTCCTACGAGCAGTACTTC
TRBJ2-7	.	TRBV7-9	.	CASSSGTATYEQYF	TGTGCCAGCAGCTCCGGGACGGCTACCTACGAGCAGTACTTC
TRBJ1-1	.	TRBV12-3/TRBV12-4	.	CASSFNVMAEAFF	TGTGCCAGCAGTTTTAATGTGATGGCTGAAGCTTTCTTT
TRBJ1-1	.	TRBV7-9	many	CASSLDQGGRTEAFF	TGTGCCAGCAGCTTAGATCAGGGCGGGAGGACTGAAGCTTTCTTT
TRBJ1-1	TRBD1	TRBV29-1	.	CSVGTGVGVTEAFF	TGCAGCGTTGGGACAGGGGTTGGGGTCACTGAAGCTTTCTTT
TRBJ2-1	TRBD2	TRBV7-9	.	CANSLPSGTSGGSSYNEQFF	TGTGCCAACAGCTTGCCCTCCGGGACTAGCGGGGGGAGCTCCTACAATGAGCAGTTCTTC
TRBJ1-1	.	TRBV15	few	CATSREREAEAFF	TGTGCCACCAGCAGAGAGCGGGAGGCTGAAGCTTTCTTT